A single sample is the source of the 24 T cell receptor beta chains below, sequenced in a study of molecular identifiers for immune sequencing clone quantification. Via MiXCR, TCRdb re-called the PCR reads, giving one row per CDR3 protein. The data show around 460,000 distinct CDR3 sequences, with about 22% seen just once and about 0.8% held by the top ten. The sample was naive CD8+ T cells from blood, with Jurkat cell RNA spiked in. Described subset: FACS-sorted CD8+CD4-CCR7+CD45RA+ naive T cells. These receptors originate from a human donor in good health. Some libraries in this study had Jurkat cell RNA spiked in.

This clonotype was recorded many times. CDR3 sequence reads: CSVVRQDTDTQYF. CDR3 DNA: TGCAGCGTTGTCAGGCAGGACACAGATACGCAGTATTTT. The chain has TRBV29-1 and TRBJ2-3; D unclear. Between the trimmed V and J ends, which lost 4 bases and 2 bases, there was a span of 10 bases. This CDR3 contains 13 residues. Germline V gene data show CDR1 as SQVTM and CDR2 as ANQGSEA.

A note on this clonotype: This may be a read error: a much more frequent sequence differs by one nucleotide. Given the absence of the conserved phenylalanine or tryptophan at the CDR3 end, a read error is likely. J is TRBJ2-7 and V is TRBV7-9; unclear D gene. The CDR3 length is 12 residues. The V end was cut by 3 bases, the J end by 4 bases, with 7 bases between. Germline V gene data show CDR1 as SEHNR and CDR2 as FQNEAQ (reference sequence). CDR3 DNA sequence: TGTGCCAGCAGCTTCGGAGTGTACGAGCAGTACTCC. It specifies CASSFGVYEQYS.

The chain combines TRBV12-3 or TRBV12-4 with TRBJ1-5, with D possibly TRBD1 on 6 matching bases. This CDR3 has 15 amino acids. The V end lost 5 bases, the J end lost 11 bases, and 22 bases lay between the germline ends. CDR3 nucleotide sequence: TGTGCCAGCAGTCGCACAGGGCCAACACCCTCAGCCCAGCATTTT. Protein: CASSRTGPTPSAQHF.

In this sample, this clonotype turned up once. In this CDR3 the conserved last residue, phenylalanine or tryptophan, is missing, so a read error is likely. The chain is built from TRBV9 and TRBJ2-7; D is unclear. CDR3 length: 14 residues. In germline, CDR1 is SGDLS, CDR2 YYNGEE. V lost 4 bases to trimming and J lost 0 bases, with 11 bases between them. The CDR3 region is CASSPYRSSYEQYL. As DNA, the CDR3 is TGTGCCAGCAGCCCGTATCGTAGCTCCTACGAGCAGTACCTC.

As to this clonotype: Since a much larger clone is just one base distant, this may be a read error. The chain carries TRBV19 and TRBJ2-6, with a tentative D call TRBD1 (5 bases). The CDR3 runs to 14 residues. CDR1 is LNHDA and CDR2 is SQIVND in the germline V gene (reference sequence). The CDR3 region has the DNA TGTGCCAGTAGTACCCCCTCTGGGGCCAACGTCCCGACTTTC. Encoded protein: CASSTPSGANVPTF.

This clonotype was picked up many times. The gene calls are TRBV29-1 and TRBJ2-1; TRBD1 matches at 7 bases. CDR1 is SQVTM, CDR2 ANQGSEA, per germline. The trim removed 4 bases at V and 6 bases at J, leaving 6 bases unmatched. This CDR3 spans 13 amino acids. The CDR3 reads CSVVGQAGNEQFF. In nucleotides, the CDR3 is TGCAGCGTTGTTGGACAGGCGGGCAATGAGCAGTTCTTC.

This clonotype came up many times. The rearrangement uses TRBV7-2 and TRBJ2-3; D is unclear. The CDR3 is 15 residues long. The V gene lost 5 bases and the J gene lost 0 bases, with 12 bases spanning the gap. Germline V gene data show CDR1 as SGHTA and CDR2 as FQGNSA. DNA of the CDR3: TGTGCCAGCAGCCCATGGGCCTCTAGCACAGATACGCAGTATTTT. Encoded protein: CASSPWASSTDTQYF.

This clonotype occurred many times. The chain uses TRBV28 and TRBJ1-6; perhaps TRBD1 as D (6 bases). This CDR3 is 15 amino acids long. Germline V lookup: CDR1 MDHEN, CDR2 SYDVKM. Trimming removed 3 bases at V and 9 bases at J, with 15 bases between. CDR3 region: CASSFRGAQGSPLHF. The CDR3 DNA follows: TGTGCCAGCAGTTTTCGGGGGGCGCAGGGTTCACCCCTCCACTTT.

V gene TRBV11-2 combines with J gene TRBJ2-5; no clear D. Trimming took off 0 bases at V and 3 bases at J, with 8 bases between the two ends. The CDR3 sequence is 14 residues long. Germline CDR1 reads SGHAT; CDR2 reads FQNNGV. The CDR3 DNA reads TGTGCCAGCAGCTTAGATCTAGTCGAAGAGACCCAGTACTTC. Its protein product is CASSLDLVEETQYF.

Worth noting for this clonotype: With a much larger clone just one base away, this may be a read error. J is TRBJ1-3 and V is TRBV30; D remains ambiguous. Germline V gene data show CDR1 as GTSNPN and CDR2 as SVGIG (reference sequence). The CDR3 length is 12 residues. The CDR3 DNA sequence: TGTGCCTGGAGGCAATTTGGAAACACCATATGTTTT. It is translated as CAWRQFGNTICF.

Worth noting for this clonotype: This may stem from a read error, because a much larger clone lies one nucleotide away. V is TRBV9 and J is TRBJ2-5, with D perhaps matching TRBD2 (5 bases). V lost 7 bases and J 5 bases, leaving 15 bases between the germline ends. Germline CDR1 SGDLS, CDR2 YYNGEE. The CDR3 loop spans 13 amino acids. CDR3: CASGATGYETQYF. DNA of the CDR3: TGTGCCAGCGGCGCGACGGGGTACGAGACCCAGTACTTC.

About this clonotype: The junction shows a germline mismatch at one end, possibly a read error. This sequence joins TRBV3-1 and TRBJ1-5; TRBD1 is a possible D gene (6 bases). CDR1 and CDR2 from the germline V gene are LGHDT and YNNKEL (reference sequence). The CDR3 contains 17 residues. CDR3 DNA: TGTGCCGGCAGCCAAGATAGGCCAGGGGCAAGCAATCAGCCCCAGCATTTT. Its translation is CAGSQDRPGASNQPQHF. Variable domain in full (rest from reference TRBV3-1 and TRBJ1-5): DTAVSQTPKYLVTQMGNDKSIKCEQNLGHDTMYWYKQDSKKFLKIMFSYNNKELIINETVPNRFSPKSPDKAHLNLHINSLELGDSAVYFCAGSQDRPGASNQPQHFGDGTRLSIL.

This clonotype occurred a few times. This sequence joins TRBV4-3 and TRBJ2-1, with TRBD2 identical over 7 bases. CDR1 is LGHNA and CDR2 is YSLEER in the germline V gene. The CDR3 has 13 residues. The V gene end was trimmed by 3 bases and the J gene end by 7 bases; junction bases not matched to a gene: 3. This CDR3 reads CASSHGLGNEQFF. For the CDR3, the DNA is TGCGCCAGCAGCCACGGACTAGGGAATGAGCAGTTCTTC.

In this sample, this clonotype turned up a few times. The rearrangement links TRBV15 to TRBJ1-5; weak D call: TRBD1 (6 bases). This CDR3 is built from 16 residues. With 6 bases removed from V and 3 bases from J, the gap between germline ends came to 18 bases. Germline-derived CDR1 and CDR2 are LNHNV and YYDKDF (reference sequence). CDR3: CATSNEQGLDNQPQHF. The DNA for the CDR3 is TGTGCCACCAGTAATGAACAGGGACTTGACAATCAGCCCCAGCATTTT.

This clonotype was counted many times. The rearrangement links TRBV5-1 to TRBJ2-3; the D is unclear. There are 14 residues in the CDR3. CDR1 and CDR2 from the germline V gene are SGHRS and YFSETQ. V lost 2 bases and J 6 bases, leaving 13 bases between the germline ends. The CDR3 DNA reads TGCGCCAGCAGCTTCGTGGGAATGGGGGATACGCAGTATTTT. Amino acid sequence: CASSFVGMGDTQYF.

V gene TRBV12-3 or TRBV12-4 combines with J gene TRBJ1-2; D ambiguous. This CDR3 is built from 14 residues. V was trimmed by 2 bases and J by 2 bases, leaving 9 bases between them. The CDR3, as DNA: TGTGCCAGCAGTTTATTTACGGAAAACTATGGCTACACCTTC. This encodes CASSLFTENYGYTF.

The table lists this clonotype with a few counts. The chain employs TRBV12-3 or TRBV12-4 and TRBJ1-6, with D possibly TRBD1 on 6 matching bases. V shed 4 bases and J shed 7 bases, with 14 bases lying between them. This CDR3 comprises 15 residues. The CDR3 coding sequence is TGTGCCAGCAGTTACCCCCAGGGGTTAAATTCACCCCTCCACTTT. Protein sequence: CASSYPQGLNSPLHF.

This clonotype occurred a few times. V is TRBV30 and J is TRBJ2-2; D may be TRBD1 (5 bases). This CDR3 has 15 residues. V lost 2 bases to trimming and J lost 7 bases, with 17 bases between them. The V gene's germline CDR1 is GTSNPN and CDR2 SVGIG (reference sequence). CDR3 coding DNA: TGTGCCTGGAGTCTTTCCTTCAGGGAAATCGGGGAGCTGTTTTTT. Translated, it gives CAWSLSFREIGELFF.

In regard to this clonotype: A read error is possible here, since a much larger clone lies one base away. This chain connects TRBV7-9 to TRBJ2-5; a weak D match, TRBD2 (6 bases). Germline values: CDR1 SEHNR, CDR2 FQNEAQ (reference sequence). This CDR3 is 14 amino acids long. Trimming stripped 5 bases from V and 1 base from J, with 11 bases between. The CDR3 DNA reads TGTGCCAGCAGCCCGGGGGTCGGCCAAGAGACCCAGTACTTC. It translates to CASSPGVGQETQYF.

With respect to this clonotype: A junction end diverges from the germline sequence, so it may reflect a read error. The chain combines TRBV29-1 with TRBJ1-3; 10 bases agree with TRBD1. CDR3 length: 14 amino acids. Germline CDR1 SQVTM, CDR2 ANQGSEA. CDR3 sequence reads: CSVGRTGGGNIIYF. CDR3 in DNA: TGCAGCGTTGGACGGACAGGGGGTGGAAACATCATATATTTT. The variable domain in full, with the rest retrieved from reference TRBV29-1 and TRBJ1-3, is SAVISQKPSRDICQRGTSLTIQCQVDSQVTMMFWYRQQPGQSLTLIATANQGSEATYESGFVIDKFPISRPNLTFSTLTVSNMSPEDSSIYLCSVGRTGGGNIIYFGEGSWLTVV.

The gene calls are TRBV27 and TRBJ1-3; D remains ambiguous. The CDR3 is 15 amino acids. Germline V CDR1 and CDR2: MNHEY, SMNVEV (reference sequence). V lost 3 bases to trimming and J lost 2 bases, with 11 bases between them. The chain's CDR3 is CASSFGPGTGNTIYF. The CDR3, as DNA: TGTGCCAGCAGTTTCGGGCCCGGTACTGGAAACACCATATATTTT.

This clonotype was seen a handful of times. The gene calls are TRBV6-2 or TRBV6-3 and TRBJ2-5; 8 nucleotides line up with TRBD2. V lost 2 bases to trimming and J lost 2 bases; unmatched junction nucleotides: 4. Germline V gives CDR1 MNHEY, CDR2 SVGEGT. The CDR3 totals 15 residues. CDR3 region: CASSYGSGVQETQYF. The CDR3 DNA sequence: TGTGCCAGCAGTTACGGTAGCGGGGTACAAGAGACCCAGTACTTC.

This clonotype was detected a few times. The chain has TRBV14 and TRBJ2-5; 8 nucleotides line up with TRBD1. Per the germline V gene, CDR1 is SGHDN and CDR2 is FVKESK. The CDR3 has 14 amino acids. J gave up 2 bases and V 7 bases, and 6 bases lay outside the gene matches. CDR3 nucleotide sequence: TGTGCCAGCACGACCGGGACAGGACAAGAGACCCAGTACTTC. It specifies CASTTGTGQETQYF.

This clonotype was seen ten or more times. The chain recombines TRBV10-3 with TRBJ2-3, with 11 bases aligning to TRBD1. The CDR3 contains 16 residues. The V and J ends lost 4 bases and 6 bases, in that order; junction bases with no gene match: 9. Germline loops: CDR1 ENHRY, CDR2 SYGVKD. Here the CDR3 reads CAISAGTGGWTDTQYF. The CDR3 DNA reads TGTGCCATCAGTGCCGGGACAGGGGGTTGGACGGATACGCAGTATTTT.